This TCR beta chain was recorded in a study of control samples from healthy donors and cancer patients (dated by TCRdb to 2020 to 2022). Of note for this clone: Its antigen is not yet known. No base-level quality is on record; no much larger clone is a single base apart.

The library relied on the immunoSEQ multiplex PCR assay. The table comes from immuneACCESS by way of TCRdb, which keeps in-frame sequences with V and J called. Part of the clones is missing from these tables; in studies checked, under half for an unresolved V gene and the rest for unknown reasons. A total of 110,000 to 150,000 clones appear in this sample, about nine tenths of them only once. The ten largest clones capture approximately 9% of the sample. The TCR originated in a woman aged 25 to 45 in good health. The sequenced sample consisted of blood.

The DNA sequence reads TGTGCCAGCAGCCTTACCCCAAGCTCCTACAATGAGCAGTTCTTC. It encodes CASSLTPSSYNEQFF. The rearranged segments are TRBV4-2 and TRBJ2-1; the D gene cannot be named for sure. Trimming removed 4 bases from V and 0 bases from J, leaving 10 bases between the germline ends. For CDR1 and CDR2, the germline V gene lists LGHNA and YNFKEQ. The CDR3 numbers 15 residues from cysteine through phenylalanine. The entry retains the CDR3 DNA only, 45 bases that are in frame from base 1.